These 11 T cell receptor beta chains were all obtained from the same sample, sequenced in a study of beta chain features in type 1 diabetes (dated by TCRdb to the late 2010s). Library method: the immunoSEQ multiplex PCR assay. The High Capacity cDNA Reverse Transcription Kit was used to reverse transcribe all of the isolated RNA, meaning that expressed TCRB transcripts were what got sequenced. In its TCRdb copy, this immuneACCESS table keeps in-frame sequences only and misses some clones. Where compared with another copy, unresolved V genes explain less than half of these, and the others have no known cause. The sample records about 360,000 clones, over 10% of which are singletons. The biggest ten clones account for more than 0.015% of the sample. The sample was naive CD4+ T cells from blood. The cell subset or site label on this specimen signifies: true naive CD4+ T cells. The receptors stem from a man between 18 and 29 years old in good health.

The V and J genes are TRBV5-1 and TRBJ2-7, with D uncertain. V shed 0 bases and J shed 3 bases, with 13 bases lying between them. Germline V gene sequence: CDR1 SGHRS, CDR2 YFSETQ. This CDR3 contains 15 residues. The CDR3 region has the DNA TGCGCCAGCAGCTTGGCCGTCGGAGTGGTCTACGAGCAGTACTTC. Protein product: CASSLAVGVVYEQYF.

The CDR3 coding sequence is TGTGCCATCAGCCCGCGACAGGAGAACACTGAAGCTTTCTTT. This codes for CAISPRQENTEAFF. The genes are TRBV10-3 and TRBJ1-1, with a tentative D call TRBD1 (6 bases). The V gene lost 6 bases and the J gene lost 1 base, with 12 bases spanning the gap. The CDR3 length is 14 residues. Per germline, CDR1 ENHRY and CDR2 SYGVKD.

The chain carries TRBV4-2 and TRBJ1-4; TRBD1 agrees at 7 bases. CDR1 LGHNA and CDR2 YNFKEQ come from the germline V gene. The CDR3 loop spans 16 amino acids. The ends lost 0 bases at V and 6 bases at J; junction bases unmatched: 7. CDR3 sequence: CASSQEQGRRDEKLFF. CDR3 sequence (DNA): TGTGCCAGCAGCCAAGAACAGGGGAGACGAGATGAAAAACTGTTTTTT.

This clone was seen only a few times. The CDR3, as DNA: TGTGCCAGCAGCCCGAGGACAGGCAATTACTACACCTTC. Encoded protein: CASSPRTGNYYTF. The chain uses TRBV7-2 and TRBJ1-2, with 7 bases fitting TRBD1. With 5 bases clipped from V and 10 bases from J, the junction kept 10 bases outside the gene matches. This CDR3 contains 13 residues. Germline V gene sequence: CDR1 SGHTA, CDR2 FQGNSA.

CDR3 region: CASSSPTVYEQYF. In nucleotides, the CDR3 is TGTGCCAGCAGTTCCCCGACAGTCTACGAGCAGTACTTC. This chain connects TRBV28 to TRBJ2-7; perhaps TRBD1 as D (5 bases). Germline CDR1 MDHEN, CDR2 SYDVKM. The V end was cut by 4 bases, the J end by 3 bases, with 10 bases between. This CDR3 region has 13 residues.

The chain links TRBV28 to TRBJ2-3; 10 nucleotides align to TRBD1. Germline V gene data show CDR1 as MDHEN and CDR2 as SYDVKM. Germline trimming cut 5 bases from V and 3 bases from J; bases unmatched to any gene: 5. The CDR3 sequence is 15 residues long. CDR3 coding DNA: TGTGCCAGCAGTCCAGGGGACAGGGGAACAGATACGCAGTATTTT. This encodes CASSPGDRGTDTQYF.

This clone appeared a few times. The chain combines TRBV5-1 with TRBJ1-3; D is possibly TRBD1 (5 bases). CDR1 and CDR2 (germline): SGHRS, YFSETQ. Trimming stripped 4 bases from V and 2 bases from J, with 13 bases between. There are 15 residues in the CDR3. The CDR3 region is CASSPGQGTGNTIYF. Here the CDR3 DNA reads TGCGCCAGCAGCCCTGGACAAGGTACTGGAAACACCATATATTTT.

This clone has just a few counts. This CDR3 is CASSPGTSGTHEQYF. The CDR3 DNA reads as TGTGCCAGCTCACCAGGGACTAGCGGGACCCACGAGCAGTACTTC. The chain couples TRBV18 to TRBJ2-7; TRBD2 matches 13 bases. This CDR3 has 15 residues. The germline V gene encodes CDR1 KGHSH and CDR2 LQKENI. V lost 2 bases and J lost 5; bases outside the gene matches: 3. Based on the CDR3 plus reference TRBV18 and TRBJ2-7, the full variable domain is NAGVMQNPRHLVRRRGQEARLRCSPMKGHSHVYWYRQLPEEGLKFMVYLQKENIIDESGMPKERFSAEFPKEGPSILRIQQVVRGDSAAYFCASSPGTSGTHEQYFGPGTRLTVT.

The CDR3 bases are TGTGCCAGCCGGGCGGGGTTCTACAATGAGCAGTTCTTC. Translation: CASRAGFYNEQFF. The V and J genes are TRBV5-4 and TRBJ2-1; D is perhaps TRBD2 (6 bases). In germline, CDR1 is SGHNT, CDR2 YYREEE (reference sequence). The CDR3 is made up of 13 amino acids. V was trimmed by 7 bases and J by 3 bases, leaving 11 bases between them.

This clone was detected a few times. V gene TRBV6-5 combines with J gene TRBJ2-2; no reliable D call. Germline V lookup: CDR1 MNHEY, CDR2 SVGAGI. The CDR3 extends over 15 amino acids. Between the trimmed V and J ends, which lost 6 bases and 3 bases, there was a span of 14 bases. The CDR3 is CASRRSFPDTGELFF. The CDR3 DNA follows: TGTGCCAGCAGGAGATCCTTCCCGGACACCGGGGAGCTGTTTTTT.

The chain has TRBV11-3 and TRBJ2-1; the match to TRBD2 covers 11 bases. Germline CDR1 is SGHNT and CDR2 is YENEEA. The CDR3 length is 15 residues. With 3 bases clipped from V and 5 bases from J, the junction kept 3 bases outside the gene matches. CDR3 protein: CASSLGLAENNEQFF. The CDR3 nucleotides read TGTGCCAGCAGCTTGGGACTAGCGGAGAACAATGAGCAGTTCTTC. The complete variable domain, with remaining parts taken from reference TRBV11-3 and TRBJ2-1, reads EAGVVQSPRYKIIEKKQPVAFWCNPISGHNTLYWYLQNLGQGPELLIRYENEEAVDDSQLPKDRFSAERLKGVDSTLKIQPAELGDSAVYLCASSLGLAENNEQFFGPGTRLTVL.